This paragraph covers one T cell receptor beta chain sequence. The antigen is not known. This sample stems from a study of shared clonotypes between healthy human individuals. The V segment lost 4 bases and the J segment 5 bases; nucleotides outside the gene matches: 9. CDR3 length: 15 residues. Germline-derived CDR1 and CDR2 are MGHRA and YSYEKL. Template for every sorted-subset replicate PCR totaled about 0.2 ug DNA, 25,000 to 35,000 T cell genomes. Assay used: immunoSEQ multiplex PCR; TCRdb lists only in-frame clones, some missing. Among some 2 million clones listed, around 96% were seen once. Broader study findings: A handful of donors shared around 5% of their naive CD4 clonotypes. The four-donor shared clonotypes exceeded non-shared clonotypes in generation probability, with non-shared ones scoring lower.

Naive CD8 cells, CD45RO-negative and positively selected for CCR7, excluded terminally differentiated effector memory CD45RA+ cells. Sequencing was done on a sample of naive CD8+ T cells sorted from blood. The rearrangement joins TRBV4-1 to TRBJ1-1, with 8 bases aligning to TRBD1. The receptor was isolated from a man younger than 30 in good health. The CDR3 region is CASSLIQGARTEAFF. The CDR3 DNA follows: TGCGCCAGCAGCCTCATTCAGGGGGCGCGGACTGAAGCTTTCTTT.